This T cell receptor (beta chain) came from a study of identical twins' blood T cells. Three pairs of healthy female monozygous twins were the donors. As concerns this clonotype: The antigen remains unidentified.

Both ends of each TCR cDNA library bore sample-specific barcodes. TCRdb re-analysed the 5' RACE reads in MiXCR, keeping a single row per CDR3 protein. The table includes 350,000 to 450,000 distinct CDR3 sequences, more than 25% detected once. Whole-study findings and limits: Twin similarity might stem from environmental factors, not only genetics. Mainly, cloneset size products determined shared clonotypes, twins included.

The CDR3 has 16 residues. Germline values: CDR1 MGHDK, CDR2 SYGVNS. The V gene lost 4 bases and the J gene lost 4 bases, with 16 bases spanning the gap. The clonotype comes from a woman aged 18-49 years in good health. The sample comprised PBMCs. The gene calls are TRBV25-1 and TRBJ1-4; D call uncertain. The CDR3 bases are TGTGCCAGCAGTGGGTGGAGCGCGGGAAGTAATGAAAAACTGTTTTTT. This translates into CASSGWSAGSNEKLFF. The full variable domain, completed using reference TRBV25-1 and TRBJ1-4, is EADIYQTPRYLVIGTGKKITLECSQTMGHDKMYWYQQDPGMELHLIHYSYGVNSTEKGDLSSESTVSRIRTEHFPLTLESARPSHTSQYLCASSGWSAGSNEKLFFGSGTQLSVL.